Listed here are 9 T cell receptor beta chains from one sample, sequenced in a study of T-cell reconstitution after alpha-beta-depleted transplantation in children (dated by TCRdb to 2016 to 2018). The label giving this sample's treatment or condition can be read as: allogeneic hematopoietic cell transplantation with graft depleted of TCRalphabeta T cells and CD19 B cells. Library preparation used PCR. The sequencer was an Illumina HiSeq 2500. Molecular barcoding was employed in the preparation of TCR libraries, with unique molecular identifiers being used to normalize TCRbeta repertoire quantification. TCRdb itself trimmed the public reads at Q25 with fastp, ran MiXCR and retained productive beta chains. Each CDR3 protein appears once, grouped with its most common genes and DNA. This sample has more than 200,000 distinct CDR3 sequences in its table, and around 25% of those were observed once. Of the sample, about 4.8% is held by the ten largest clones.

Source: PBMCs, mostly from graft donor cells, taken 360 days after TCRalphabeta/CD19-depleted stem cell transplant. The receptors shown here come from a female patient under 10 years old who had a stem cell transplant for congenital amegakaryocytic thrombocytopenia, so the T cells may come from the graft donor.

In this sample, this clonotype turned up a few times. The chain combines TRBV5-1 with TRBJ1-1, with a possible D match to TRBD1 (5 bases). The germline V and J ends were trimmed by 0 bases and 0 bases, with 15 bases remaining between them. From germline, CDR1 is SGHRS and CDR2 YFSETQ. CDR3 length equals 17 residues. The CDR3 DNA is TGCGCCAGCAGCTTGGTGGCGGGGCGGGTTCTGAACACTGAAGCTTTCTTT. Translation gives CASSLVAGRVLNTEAFF.

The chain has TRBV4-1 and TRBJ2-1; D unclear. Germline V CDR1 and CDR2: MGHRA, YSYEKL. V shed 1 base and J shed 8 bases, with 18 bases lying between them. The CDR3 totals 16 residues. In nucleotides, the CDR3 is TGCGCCAGCAGCCAAGTCACAGTTAGCATAAACTATGAGCAGTTCTTC. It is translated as CASSQVTVSINYEQFF.

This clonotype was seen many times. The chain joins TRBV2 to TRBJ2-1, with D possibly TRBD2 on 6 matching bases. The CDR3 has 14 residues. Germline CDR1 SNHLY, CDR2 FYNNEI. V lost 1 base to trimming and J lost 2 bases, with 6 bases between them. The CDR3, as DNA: TGTGCCAGCAGTGAAGGGAGGGCCTACAATGAGCAGTTCTTC. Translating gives CASSEGRAYNEQFF. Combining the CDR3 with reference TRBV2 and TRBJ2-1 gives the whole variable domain EPEVTQTPSHQVTQMGQEVILRCVPISNHLYFYWYRQILGQKVEFLVSFYNNEISEKSEIFDDQFSVERPDGSNFTLKIRSTKLEDSAMYFCASSEGRAYNEQFFGPGTRLTVL.

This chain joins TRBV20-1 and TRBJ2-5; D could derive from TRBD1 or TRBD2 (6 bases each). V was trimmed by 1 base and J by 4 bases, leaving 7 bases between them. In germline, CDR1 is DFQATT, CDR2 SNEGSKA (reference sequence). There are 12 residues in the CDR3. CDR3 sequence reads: CSARGGAETQYF. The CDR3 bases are TGCAGTGCTAGAGGGGGGGCAGAGACCCAGTACTTC.

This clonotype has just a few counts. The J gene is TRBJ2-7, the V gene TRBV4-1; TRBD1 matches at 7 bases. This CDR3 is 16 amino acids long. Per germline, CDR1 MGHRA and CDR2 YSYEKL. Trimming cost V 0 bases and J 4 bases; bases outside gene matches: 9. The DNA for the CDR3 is TGCGCCAGCAGCCAAGAGAGGAGTCAGGGGGTATACGAGCAGTACTTC. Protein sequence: CASSQERSQGVYEQYF.

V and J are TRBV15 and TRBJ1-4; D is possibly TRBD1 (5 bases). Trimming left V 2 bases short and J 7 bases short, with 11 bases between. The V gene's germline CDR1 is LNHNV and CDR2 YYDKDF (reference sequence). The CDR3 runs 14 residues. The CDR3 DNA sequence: TGTGCCACCAGCAGACAGGGCAGGATTGAAAAACTGTTTTTT. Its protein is CATSRQGRIEKLFF.

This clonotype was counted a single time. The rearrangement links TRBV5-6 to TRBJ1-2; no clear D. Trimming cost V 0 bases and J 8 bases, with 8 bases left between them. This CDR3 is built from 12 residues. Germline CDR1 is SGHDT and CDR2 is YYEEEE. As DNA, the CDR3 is TGTGCCAGCAGCTTGGGACCGGGGGGCTACACCTTC. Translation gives CASSLGPGGYTF. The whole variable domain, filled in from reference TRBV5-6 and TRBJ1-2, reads DAGVTQSPTHLIKTRGQQVTLRCSPKSGHDTVSWYQQALGQGPQFIFQYYEEEERQRGNFPDRFSGHQFPNYSSELNVNALLLGDSALYLCASSLGPGGYTFGSGTRLTVV.

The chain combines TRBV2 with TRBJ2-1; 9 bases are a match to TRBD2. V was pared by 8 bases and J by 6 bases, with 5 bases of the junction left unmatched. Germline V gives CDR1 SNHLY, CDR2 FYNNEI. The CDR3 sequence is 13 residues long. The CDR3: CASRREGLNEQFF. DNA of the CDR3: TGTGCCAGCCGGCGGGAGGGCCTCAATGAGCAGTTCTTC. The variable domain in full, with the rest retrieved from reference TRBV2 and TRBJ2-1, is EPEVTQTPSHQVTQMGQEVILRCVPISNHLYFYWYRQILGQKVEFLVSFYNNEISEKSEIFDDQFSVERPDGSNFTLKIRSTKLEDSAMYFCASRREGLNEQFFGPGTRLTVL.

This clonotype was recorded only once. The CDR3 nucleotides read TGTGCCAGTAGTATCAAAGCCTACTACGAGCAGTACTTC. Protein product: CASSIKAYYEQYF. J is TRBJ2-7 and V is TRBV19; D gene uncertain. This CDR3 has 13 amino acids. V was clipped by 3 bases and J by 3 bases, with 9 bases between them. CDR1 LNHDA and CDR2 SQIVND come from the germline V gene (reference sequence).